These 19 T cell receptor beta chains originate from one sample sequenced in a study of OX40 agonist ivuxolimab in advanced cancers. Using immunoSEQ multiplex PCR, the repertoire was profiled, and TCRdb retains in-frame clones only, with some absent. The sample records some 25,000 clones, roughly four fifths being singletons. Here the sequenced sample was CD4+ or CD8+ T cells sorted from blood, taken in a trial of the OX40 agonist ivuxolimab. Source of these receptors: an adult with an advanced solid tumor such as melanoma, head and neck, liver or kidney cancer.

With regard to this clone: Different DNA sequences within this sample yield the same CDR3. The CDR3 DNA reads TGTGCCAGCAGCTCGGGACAGGTCTACGAGCAGTACTTC. This translates into CASSSGQVYEQYF. The chain has TRBV7-8 and TRBJ2-7, with 8 bases that match TRBD1. Germline V gene lookup returns CDR1 SGHVS and CDR2 FQNEAQ. The length of the CDR3 is 13 residues. With 4 bases clipped from V and 3 bases from J, the junction kept 2 bases outside the gene matches.

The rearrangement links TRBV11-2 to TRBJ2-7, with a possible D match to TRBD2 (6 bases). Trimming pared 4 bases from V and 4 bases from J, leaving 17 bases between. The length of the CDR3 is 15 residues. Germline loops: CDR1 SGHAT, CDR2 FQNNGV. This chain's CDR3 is CASSSRGNLPYEQYF. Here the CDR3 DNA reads TGTGCCAGCAGCTCCCGGGGGAACCTCCCTTACGAGCAGTACTTC.

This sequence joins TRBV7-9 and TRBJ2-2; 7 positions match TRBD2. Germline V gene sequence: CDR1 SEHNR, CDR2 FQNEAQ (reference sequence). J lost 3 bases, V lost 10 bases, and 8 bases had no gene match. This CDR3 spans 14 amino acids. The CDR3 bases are TGTGCCAACCCTGATCGGGAGGACACCGGGGAGCTGTTTTTT. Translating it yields CANPDREDTGELFF.

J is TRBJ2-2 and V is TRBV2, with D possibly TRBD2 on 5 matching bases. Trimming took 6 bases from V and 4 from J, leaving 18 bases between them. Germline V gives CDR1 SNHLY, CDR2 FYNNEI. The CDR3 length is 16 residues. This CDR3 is CASRRERDAGTGELFF. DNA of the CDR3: TGTGCCAGCAGAAGGGAGCGCGACGCGGGCACCGGGGAGCTGTTTTTT.

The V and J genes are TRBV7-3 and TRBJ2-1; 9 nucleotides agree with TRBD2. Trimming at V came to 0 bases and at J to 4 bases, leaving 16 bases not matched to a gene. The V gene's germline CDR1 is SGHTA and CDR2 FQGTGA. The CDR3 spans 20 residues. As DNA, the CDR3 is TGTGCCAGCAGCTTAACGAGACTAGCGGAATACCAACAGGCTTACAATGAGCAGTTCTTC. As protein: CASSLTRLAEYQQAYNEQFF.

CDR3 DNA sequence: TGTGCCAGCAGCTACCGGGACACTGAAGCTTTCTTT. It is translated as CASSYRDTEAFF. The chain has TRBV5-4 and TRBJ1-1; D is unresolved. The V end lost 3 bases, the J end lost 3 bases, and 6 bases lay between the germline ends. This CDR3 contains 12 residues. Germline CDR1 is SGHNT and CDR2 is YYREEE (reference sequence).

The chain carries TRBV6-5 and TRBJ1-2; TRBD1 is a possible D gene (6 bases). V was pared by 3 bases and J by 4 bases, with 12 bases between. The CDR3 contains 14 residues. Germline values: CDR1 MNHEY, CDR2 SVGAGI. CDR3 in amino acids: CASSYMPDSYGYTF. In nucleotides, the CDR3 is TGTGCCAGCAGTTATATGCCGGACAGCTATGGCTACACCTTC.

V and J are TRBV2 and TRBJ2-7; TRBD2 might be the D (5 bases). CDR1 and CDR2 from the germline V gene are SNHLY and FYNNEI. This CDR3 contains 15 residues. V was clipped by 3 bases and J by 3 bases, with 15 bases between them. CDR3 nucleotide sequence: TGTGCCAGCAGTGACAAGGGAAGCGGTTTCTACGAGCAGTACTTC. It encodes CASSDKGSGFYEQYF.

CDR3 coding DNA: TGTGCCAGTAAAAGTAACTACCAGAGCTCTGGGGCCAACGTCCTGACTTTC. It translates to CASKSNYQSSGANVLTF. The genes are TRBV19 and TRBJ2-6; D call uncertain. This CDR3 spans 17 amino acids. V was cut by 7 bases and J by 0 bases, with 16 bases left in between. CDR1 is LNHDA, CDR2 SQIVND, per germline (reference sequence).

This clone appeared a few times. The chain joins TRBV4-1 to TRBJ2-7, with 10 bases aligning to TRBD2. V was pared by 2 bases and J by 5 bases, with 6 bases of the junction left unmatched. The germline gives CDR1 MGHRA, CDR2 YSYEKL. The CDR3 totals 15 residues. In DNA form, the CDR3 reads TGCGCCAGCAGCCAATTCTCCGGGACTAGCGACGAGCAGTACTTC. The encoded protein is CASSQFSGTSDEQYF.

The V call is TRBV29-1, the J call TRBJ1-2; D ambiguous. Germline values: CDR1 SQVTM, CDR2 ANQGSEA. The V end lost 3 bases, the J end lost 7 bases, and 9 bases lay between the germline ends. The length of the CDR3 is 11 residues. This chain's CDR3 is CSVEAGFGYTF. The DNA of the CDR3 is TGCAGCGTTGAGGCTGGGTTTGGCTACACCTTC.

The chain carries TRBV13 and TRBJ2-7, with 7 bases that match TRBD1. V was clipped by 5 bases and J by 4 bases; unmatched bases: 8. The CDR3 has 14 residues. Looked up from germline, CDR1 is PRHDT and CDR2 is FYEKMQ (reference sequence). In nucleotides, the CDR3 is TGTGCCAGCAGCCAACGGACAGGCCTTTACGAGCAGTACTTC. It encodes CASSQRTGLYEQYF.

The CDR3 sequence: CASSSGTLNYEQYF. CDR3 DNA sequence: TGTGCCAGCAGCTCCGGGACACTTAACTACGAGCAGTACTTC. J is TRBJ2-7 and V is TRBV7-9; a possible D gene is TRBD1 (6 bases). V lost 4 bases to trimming and J lost 3 bases, with 13 bases between them. CDR3 length: 14 residues. From germline, CDR1 is SEHNR and CDR2 FQNEAQ (reference sequence).

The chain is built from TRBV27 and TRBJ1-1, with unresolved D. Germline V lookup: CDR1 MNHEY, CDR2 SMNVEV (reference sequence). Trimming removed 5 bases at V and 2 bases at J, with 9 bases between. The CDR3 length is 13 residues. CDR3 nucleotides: TGTGCCAGCAGTGTAACGGCTAACACTGAAGCTTTCTTT. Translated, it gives CASSVTANTEAFF.

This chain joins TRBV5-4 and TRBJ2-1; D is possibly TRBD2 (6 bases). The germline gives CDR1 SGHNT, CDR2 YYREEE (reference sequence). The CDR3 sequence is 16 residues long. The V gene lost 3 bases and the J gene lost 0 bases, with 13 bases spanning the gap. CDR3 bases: TGTGCCAGCAGCTGGGACTTCGGGAGCTCCTACAATGAGCAGTTCTTC. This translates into CASSWDFGSSYNEQFF. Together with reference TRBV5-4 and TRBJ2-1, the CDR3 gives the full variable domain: ETGVTQSPTHLIKTRGQQVTLRCSSQSGHNTVSWYQQALGQGPQFIFQYYREEENGRGNFPPRFSGLQFPNYSSELNVNALELDDSALYLCASSWDFGSSYNEQFFGPGTRLTVL.

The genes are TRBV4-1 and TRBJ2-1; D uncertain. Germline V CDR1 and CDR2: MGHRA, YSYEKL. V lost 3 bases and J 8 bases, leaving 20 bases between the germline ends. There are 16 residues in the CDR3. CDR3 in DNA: TGCGCCAGCAGCCAGGACGCGTATTCAACTCAGGATGAGCAGTTCTTC. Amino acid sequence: CASSQDAYSTQDEQFF.

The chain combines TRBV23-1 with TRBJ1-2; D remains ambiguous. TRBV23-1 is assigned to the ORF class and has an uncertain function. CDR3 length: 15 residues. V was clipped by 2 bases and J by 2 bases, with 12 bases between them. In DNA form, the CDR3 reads TGCGCCAGCAGTCAACTATCAGAACTAAACTATGGCTACACCTTC. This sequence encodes CASSQLSELNYGYTF.

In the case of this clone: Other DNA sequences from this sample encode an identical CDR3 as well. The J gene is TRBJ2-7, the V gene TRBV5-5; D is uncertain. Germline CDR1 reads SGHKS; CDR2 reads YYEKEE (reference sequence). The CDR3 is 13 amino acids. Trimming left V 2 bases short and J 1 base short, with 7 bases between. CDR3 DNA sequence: TGTGCCAGCAGCTTTGGTTATTCCTACGAGCAGTACTTC. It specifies CASSFGYSYEQYF.

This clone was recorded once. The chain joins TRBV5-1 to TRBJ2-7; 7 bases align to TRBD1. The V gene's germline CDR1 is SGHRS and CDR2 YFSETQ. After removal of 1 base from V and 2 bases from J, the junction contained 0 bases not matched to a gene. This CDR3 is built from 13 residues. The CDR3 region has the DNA TGCGCCAGCAGCTTGACAGGGGCCTACGAGCAGTACTTC. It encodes CASSLTGAYEQYF.